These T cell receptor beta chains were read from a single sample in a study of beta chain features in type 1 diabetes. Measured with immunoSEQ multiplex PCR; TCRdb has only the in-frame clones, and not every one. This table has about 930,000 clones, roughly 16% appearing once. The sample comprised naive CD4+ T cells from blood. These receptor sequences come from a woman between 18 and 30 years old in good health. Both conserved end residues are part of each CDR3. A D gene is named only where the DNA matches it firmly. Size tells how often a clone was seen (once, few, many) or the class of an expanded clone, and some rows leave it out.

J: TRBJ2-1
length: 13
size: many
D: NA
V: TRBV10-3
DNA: TGTGCCATCAGTGAGACAGGGAAGAATGAGCAGTTCTTC
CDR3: CAISETGKNEQFF

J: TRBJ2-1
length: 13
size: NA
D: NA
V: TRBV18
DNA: TGTGCCAGCTCACTGTCCAAGTACAATGAGCAGTTCTTC
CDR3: CASSLSKYNEQFF

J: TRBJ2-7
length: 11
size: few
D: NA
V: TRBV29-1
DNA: TGCAGCGTTGTTGACAGATACGAGCAGTACTTC
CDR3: CSVVDRYEQYF

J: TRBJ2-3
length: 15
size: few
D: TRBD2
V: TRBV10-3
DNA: TGTGCCATCAGTTTTTTAGCGGGAGCCCCAGATACGCAGTATTTT
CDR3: CAISFLAGAPDTQYF

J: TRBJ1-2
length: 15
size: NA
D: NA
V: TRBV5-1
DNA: TGCGCCAGCAGCTATAGGCTTGAGCCAGGGTATGGCTACACCTTC
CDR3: CASSYRLEPGYGYTF

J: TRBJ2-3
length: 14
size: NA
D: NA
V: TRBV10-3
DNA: TGTGCCATCTCTCTGAGACAGGGCACAGATACGCAGTATTTT
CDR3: CAISLRQGTDTQYF

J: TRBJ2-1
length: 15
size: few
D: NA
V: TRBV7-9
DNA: TGTGCCAGCAGTCCCCCCGGGACCCCCTTCAATGAGCAGTTCTTC
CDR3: CASSPPGTPFNEQFF

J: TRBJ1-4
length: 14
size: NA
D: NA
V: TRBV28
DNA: TGTGCCAGCAGTTTGCCAGGGCGAAATGAAAAACTGTTTTTT
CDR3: CASSLPGRNEKLFF

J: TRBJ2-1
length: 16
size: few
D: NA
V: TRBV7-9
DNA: TGTGCCAGCAGCTCAACCCGACAGGGCGGGAACAATGAGCAGTTCTTC
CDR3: CASSSTRQGGNNEQFF

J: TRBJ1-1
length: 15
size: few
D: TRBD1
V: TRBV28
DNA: TGTGCCAGCAGTTTATGGGACAGGGTGAACACTGAAGCTTTCTTT
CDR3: CASSLWDRVNTEAFF

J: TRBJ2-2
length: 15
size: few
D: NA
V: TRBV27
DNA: TGTGCCAGCAGTTTTCTTGGACTACCTCCCGGGGAGCTGTTTTTT
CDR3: CASSFLGLPPGELFF

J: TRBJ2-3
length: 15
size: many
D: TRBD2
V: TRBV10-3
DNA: TGTGCCATCGCCGGGACTAGCGGGCCTCGGGATACGCAGTATTTT
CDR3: CAIAGTSGPRDTQYF

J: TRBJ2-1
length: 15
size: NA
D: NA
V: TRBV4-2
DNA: TGTGCCAGCAGCCAAGATTTTGGCGGCTACAATGAGCAGTTCTTC
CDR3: CASSQDFGGYNEQFF

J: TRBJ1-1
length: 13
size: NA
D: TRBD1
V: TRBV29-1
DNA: TGCAGCGCCTTGGGACAGGGCTTCACTGAAGCTTTCTTT
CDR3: CSALGQGFTEAFF

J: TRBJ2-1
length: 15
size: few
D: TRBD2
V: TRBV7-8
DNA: TGTGCCAGCAGCTTAGTGGGAGGGCCTTACAATGAGCAGTTCTTC
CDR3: CASSLVGGPYNEQFF

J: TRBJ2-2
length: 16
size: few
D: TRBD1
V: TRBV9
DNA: TGTGCCAGCAGTCGGACAGGGGGCAGAGACACCGGGGAGCTGTTTTTT
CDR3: CASSRTGGRDTGELFF

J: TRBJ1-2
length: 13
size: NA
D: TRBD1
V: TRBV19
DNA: TGTGCCAGTAGCGTACAGGGGGCGAGTGGCTACACCTTC
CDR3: CASSVQGASGYTF

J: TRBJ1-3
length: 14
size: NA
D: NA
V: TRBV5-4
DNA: TGTGCCAGCAGCTTGACGGGCTCAGAAAACACCATATATTTT
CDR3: CASSLTGSENTIYF

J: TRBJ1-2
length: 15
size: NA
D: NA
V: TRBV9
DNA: TGTGCCAGCAGCGTGACCCCCGGGGGCGACTATGGCTACACCTTC
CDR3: CASSVTPGGDYGYTF

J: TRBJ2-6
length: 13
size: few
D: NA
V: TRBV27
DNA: TGTGCCAGCAGGCCCTCTGGGGCCAACGTCCTGACTTTC
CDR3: CASRPSGANVLTF

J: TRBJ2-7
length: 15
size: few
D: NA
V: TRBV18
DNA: TGTGCCAGCTCACCGGGGGCGGGAGTACCCTACGAGCAGTACTTC
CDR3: CASSPGAGVPYEQYF

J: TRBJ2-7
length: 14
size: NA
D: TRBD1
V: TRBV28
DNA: TGTGCCAGCAGCCAACCCGACAGGGCCTACGAGCAGTACTTC
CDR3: CASSQPDRAYEQYF

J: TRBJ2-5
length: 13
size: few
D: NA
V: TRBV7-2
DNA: TGTGCCAGCAGCTTAGTGGTTGAAGAGACCCAGTACTTC
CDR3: CASSLVVEETQYF

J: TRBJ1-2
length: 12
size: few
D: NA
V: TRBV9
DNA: TGTGCCAGCAGCGCCACGAACTATGGCTACACCTTC
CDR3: CASSATNYGYTF

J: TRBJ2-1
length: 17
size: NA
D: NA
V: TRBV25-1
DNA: TGTGCCAGCAGTGAACCAACTAGAGGGCCCACCCGCAATGAGCAGTTCTTC
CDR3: CASSEPTRGPTRNEQFF

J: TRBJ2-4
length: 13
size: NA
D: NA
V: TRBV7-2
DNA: TGTGCCAGCAGCTTAGGATGGCAGAACATTCAGTACTTC
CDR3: CASSLGWQNIQYF

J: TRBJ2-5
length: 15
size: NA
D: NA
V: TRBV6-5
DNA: TGTGCCAGCAGTTGGGGGAGACAGCCTCAAGAGACCCAGTACTTC
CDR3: CASSWGRQPQETQYF

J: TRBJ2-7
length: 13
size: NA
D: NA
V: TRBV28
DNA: TGTGCCAGCGGAATCGGGTCCTCCTACGAGCAGTACTTC
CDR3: CASGIGSSYEQYF

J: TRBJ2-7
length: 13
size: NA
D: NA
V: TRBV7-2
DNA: TGTGCCAGCGATGGGACCAGCTCCTACGAGCAGTACTTC
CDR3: CASDGTSSYEQYF

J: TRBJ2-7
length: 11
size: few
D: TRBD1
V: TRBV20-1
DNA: TGCAGTGCTACAGGGGGCTACGAGCAGTACTTC
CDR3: CSATGGYEQYF

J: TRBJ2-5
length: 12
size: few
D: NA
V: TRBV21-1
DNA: TGTGCCAGCAGAGGGACAGAAGAGACCCAGTACTTC
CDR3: CASRGTEETQYF

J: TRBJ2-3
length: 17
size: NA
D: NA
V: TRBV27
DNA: TGTGCCAGCAGTTTAGAGGGTGCAAGGCAACACACAGATACGCAGTATTTT
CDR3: CASSLEGARQHTDTQYF

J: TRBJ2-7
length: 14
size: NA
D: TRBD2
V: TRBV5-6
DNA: TGTGCCAGCAGCCACACTAGCGGCGACTACGAGCAGTACTTC
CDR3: CASSHTSGDYEQYF

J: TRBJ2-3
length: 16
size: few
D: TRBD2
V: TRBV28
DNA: TGTGCCAGCAGTTTAACTAGCGGGAGTAGGGCAGATACGCAGTATTTT
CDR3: CASSLTSGSRADTQYF

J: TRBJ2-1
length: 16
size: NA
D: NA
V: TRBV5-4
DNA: TGTGCCAGCAGCGCGGGACTCAGAGAGTTCTACAATGAGCAGTTCTTC
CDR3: CASSAGLREFYNEQFF

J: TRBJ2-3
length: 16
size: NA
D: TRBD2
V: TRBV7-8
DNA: TGTGCCAGCAGCTTCCTTAGCGGGAGGAACACAGATACGCAGTATTTT
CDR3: CASSFLSGRNTDTQYF

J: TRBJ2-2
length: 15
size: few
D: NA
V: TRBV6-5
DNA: TGTGCCAGCAGTTATACTGGCAGAATCACCGGGGAGCTGTTTTTT
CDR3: CASSYTGRITGELFF

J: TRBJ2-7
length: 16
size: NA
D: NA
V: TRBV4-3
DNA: TGCGCCAGCAGCCAAGGGCGATCGGACGGGGGCTACGAGCAGTACTTC
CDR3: CASSQGRSDGGYEQYF

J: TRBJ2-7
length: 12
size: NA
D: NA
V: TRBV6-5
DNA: TGTGCCAGCAGTTACGTGGGGGGCGAGCAGTACTTC
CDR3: CASSYVGGEQYF

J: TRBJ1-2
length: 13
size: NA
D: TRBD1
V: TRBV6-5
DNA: TGTGCCAGCAGGGAAACAGGGGGCTATGGCTACACCTTC
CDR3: CASRETGGYGYTF

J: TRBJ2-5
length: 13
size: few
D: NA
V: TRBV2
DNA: TGTGCCAGCAGTGATACAGTCCAAGAGACCCAGTACTTC
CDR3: CASSDTVQETQYF

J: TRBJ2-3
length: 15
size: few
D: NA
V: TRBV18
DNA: TGTGCCAGCTCATCCGACAGTCTACAGTATAGTACGCAGTATTTT
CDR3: CASSSDSLQYSTQYF

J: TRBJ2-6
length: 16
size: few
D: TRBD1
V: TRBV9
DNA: TGTGCCAGCAAGACCTGGACAGGGTCTGGGGCCAACGTCCTGACTTTC
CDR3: CASKTWTGSGANVLTF

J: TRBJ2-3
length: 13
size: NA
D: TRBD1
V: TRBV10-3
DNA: TGTGCCATCAGTGTCCAGGGGGCCGATACGCAGTATTTT
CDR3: CAISVQGADTQYF

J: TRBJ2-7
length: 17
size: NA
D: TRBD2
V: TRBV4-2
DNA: TGTGCCAGCAGCCAAGATATAGCGGGACGCCCTCCCTACGAGCAGTACTTC
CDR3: CASSQDIAGRPPYEQYF

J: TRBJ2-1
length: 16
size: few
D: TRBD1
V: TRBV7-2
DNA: TGTGCCAGCAGCTTCCACGGGACAGGGATTTACAATGAGCAGTTCTTC
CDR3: CASSFHGTGIYNEQFF

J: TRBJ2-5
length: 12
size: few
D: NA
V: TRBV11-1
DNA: TGTGCCAGCAGCCTGGGCGTCGAGACCCAGTACTTC
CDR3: CASSLGVETQYF

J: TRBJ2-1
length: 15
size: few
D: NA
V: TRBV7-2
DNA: TGTGCCAGCAGCGGTTTCCCGCCCAGATACAATGAGCAGTTCTTC
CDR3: CASSGFPPRYNEQFF

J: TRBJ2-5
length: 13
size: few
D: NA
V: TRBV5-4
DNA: TGTGCCAGCAGCCCCGACAGGAGGGAGACCCAGTACTTC
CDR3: CASSPDRRETQYF